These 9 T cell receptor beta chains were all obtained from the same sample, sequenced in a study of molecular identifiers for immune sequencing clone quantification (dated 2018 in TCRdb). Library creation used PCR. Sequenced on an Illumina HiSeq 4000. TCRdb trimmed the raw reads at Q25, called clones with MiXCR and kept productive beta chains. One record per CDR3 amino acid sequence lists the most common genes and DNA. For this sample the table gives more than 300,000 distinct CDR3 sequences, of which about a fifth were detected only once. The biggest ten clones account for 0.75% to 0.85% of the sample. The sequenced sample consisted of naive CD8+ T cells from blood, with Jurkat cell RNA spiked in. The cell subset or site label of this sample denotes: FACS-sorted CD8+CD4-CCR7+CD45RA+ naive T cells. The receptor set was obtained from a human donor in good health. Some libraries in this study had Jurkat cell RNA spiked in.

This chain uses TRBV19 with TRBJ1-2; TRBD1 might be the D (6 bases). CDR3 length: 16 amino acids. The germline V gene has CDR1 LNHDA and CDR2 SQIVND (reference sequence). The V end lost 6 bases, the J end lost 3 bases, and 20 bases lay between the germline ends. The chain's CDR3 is CASSQTVGGWDYGYTF. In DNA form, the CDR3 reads TGTGCCAGTAGCCAAACGGTCGGGGGCTGGGACTATGGCTACACCTTC.

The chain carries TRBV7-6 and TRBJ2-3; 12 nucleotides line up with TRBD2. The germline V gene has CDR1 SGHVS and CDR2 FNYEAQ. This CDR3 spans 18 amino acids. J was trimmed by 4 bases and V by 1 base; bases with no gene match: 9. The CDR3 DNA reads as TGTGCCAGCAGCTTAGTCGGACTAGCGGGGCTGGGCGCAGATACGCAGTATTTT. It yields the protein CASSLVGLAGLGADTQYF.

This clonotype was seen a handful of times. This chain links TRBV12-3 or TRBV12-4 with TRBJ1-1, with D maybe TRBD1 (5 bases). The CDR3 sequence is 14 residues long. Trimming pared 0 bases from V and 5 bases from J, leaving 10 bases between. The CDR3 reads CASSLAGGRTEAFF. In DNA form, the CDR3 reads TGTGCCAGCAGTTTAGCCGGGGGTCGGACTGAAGCTTTCTTT.

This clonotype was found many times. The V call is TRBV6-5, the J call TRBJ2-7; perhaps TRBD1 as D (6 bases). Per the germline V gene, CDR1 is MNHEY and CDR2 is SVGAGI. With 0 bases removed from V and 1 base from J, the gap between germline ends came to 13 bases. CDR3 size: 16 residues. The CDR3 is CASSYSWGTPSYEQYF. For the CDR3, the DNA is TGTGCCAGCAGTTACTCGTGGGGGACACCTTCCTACGAGCAGTACTTC.

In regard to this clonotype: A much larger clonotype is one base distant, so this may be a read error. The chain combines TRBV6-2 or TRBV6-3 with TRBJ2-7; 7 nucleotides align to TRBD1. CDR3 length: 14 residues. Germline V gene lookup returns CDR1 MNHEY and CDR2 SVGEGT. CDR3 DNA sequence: TGTGCCTGCAGAAACACAGGGGTTTTCTACGAGCAGTACTTC. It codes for CACRNTGVFYEQYF.

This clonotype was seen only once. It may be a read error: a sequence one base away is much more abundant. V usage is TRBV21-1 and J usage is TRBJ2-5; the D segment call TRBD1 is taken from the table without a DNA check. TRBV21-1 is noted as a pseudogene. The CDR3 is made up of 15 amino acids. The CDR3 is CTSSKRQVNNETQYF. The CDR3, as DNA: TGTACCAGCAGCAAGAGACAGGTCAATAACGAGACCCAGTACTTC.

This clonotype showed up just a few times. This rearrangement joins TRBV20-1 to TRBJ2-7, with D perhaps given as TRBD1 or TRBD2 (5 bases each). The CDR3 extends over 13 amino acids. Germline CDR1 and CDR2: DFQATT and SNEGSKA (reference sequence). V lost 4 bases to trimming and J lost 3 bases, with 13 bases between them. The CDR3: CSATDIGNYEQYF. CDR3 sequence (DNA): TGCAGTGCTACGGACATCGGGAACTACGAGCAGTACTTC.

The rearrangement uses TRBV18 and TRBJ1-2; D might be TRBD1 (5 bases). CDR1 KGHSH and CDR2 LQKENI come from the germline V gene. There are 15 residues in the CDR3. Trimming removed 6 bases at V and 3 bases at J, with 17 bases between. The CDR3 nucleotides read TGTGCCAGCTCTGTGGACGGGGGACGTTACTATGGCTACACCTTC. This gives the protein CASSVDGGRYYGYTF.

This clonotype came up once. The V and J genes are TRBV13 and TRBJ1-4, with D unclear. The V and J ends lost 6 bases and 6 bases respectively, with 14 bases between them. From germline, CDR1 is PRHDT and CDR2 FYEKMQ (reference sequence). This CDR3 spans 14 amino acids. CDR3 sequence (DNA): TGTGCCAGCAGAAACCGGGGAAACGATGAAAAACTGTTTTTT. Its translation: CASRNRGNDEKLFF. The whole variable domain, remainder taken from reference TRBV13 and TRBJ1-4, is AAGVIQSPRHLIKEKRETATLKCYPIPRHDTVYWYQQGPGQDPQFLISFYEKMQSDKGSIPDRFSAQQFSDYHSELNMSSLELGDSALYFCASRNRGNDEKLFFGSGTQLSVL.